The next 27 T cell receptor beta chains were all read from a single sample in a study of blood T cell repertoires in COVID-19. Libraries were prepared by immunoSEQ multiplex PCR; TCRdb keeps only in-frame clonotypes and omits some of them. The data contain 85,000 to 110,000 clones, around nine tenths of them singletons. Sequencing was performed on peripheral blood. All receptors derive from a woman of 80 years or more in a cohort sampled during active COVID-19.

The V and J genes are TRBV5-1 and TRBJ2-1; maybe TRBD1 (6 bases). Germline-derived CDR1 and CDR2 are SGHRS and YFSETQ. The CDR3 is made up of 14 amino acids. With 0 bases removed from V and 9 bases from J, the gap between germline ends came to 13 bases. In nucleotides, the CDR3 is TGCGCCAGCAGCTTGGCCCCCAGGGGTGGTGAGCAGTTCTTC. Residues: CASSLAPRGGEQFF.

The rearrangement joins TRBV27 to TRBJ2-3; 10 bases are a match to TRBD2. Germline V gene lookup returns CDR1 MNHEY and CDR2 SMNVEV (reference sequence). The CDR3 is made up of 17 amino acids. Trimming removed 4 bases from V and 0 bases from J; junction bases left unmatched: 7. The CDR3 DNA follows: TGTGCCAGCAGTTCAAGGACTAGCGGTACTAGCACAGATACGCAGTATTTT. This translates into CASSSRTSGTSTDTQYF.

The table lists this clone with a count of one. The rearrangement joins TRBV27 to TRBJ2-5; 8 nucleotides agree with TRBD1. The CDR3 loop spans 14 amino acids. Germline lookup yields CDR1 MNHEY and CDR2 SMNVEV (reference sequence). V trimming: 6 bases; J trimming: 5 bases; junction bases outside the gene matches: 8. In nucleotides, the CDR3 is TGTGCCAGCAGACTACTGACAGGGGTGGAGACCCAGTACTTC. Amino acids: CASRLLTGVETQYF.

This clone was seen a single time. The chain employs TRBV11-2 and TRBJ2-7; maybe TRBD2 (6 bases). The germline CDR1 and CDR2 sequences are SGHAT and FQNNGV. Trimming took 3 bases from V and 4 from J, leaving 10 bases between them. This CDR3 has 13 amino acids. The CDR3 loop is CASSFRRAYEQYF. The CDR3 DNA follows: TGTGCCAGCAGCTTCAGGAGGGCTTACGAGCAGTACTTC.

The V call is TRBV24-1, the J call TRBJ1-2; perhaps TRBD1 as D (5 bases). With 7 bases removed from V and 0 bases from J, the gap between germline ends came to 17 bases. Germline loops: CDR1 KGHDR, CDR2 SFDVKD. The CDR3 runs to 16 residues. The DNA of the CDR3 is TGTGCCACCAGGACTGACAGAACTAAGCCTAACTATGGCTACACCTTC. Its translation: CATRTDRTKPNYGYTF.

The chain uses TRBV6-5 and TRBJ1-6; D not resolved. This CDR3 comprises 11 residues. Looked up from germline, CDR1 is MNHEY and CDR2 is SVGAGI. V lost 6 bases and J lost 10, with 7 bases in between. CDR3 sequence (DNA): TGTGCCAGCAGCGAGAGGTCACCCCTCCACTTT. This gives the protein CASSERSPLHF.

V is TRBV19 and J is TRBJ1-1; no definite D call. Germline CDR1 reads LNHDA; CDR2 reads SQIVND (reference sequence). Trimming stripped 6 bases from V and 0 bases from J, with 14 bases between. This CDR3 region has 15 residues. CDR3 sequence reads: CASRLGEFMNTEAFF. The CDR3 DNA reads TGTGCCAGTAGGCTTGGGGAGTTCATGAACACTGAAGCTTTCTTT.

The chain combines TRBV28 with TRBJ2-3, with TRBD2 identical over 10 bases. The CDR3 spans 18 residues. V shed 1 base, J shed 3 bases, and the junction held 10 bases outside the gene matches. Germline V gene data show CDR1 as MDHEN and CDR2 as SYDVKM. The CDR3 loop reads CASSLYGLAAWRTDTQYF. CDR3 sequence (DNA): TGTGCCAGCAGTTTATACGGACTAGCGGCTTGGCGGACAGATACGCAGTATTTT. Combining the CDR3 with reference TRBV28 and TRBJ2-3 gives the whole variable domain DVKVTQSSRYLVKRTGEKVFLECVQDMDHENMFWYRQDPGLGLRLIYFSYDVKMKEKGDIPEGYSVSREKKERFSLILESASTNQTSMYLCASSLYGLAAWRTDTQYFGPGTRLTVL.

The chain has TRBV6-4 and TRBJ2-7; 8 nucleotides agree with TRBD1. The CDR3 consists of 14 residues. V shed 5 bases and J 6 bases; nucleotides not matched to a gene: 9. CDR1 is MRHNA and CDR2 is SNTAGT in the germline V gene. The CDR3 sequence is CASSHDRGAGEQYF. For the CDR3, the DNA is TGTGCCAGCAGTCATGACAGGGGTGCAGGCGAGCAGTACTTC.

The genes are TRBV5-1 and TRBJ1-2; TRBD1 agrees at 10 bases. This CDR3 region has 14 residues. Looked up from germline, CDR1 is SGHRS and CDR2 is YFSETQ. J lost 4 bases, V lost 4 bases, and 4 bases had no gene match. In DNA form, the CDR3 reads TGCGCCAGCAGCCCCCGACAGGGGGCCTATGGCTACACCTTC. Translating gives CASSPRQGAYGYTF.

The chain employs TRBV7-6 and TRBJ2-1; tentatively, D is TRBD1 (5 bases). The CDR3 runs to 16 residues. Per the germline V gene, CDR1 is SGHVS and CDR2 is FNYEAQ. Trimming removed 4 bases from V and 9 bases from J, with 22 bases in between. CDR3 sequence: CASSSSSGLGIGEQFF. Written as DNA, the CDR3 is TGTGCCAGCAGCTCTAGTTCAGGGTTGGGAATCGGTGAGCAGTTCTTC.

The CDR3 DNA reads as TGTGCCAGCAGTTCCCTCGGACAGGGAACCAATCAGCCCCAGCATTTT. Its translation: CASSSLGQGTNQPQHF. The chain joins TRBV28 to TRBJ1-5, with 8 bases lining up with TRBD1. The CDR3 has 16 amino acids. CDR1 is MDHEN, CDR2 SYDVKM, per germline. Losses at the gene ends were 4 bases for V and 3 bases for J; bases not matched to a gene: 8.

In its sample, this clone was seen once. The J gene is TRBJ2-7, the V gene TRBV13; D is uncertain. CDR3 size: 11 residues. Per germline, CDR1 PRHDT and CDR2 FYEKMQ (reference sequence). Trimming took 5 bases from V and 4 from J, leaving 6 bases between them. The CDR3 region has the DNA TGTGCCAGCAGCCGAGTATACGAGCAGTACTTC. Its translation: CASSRVYEQYF.

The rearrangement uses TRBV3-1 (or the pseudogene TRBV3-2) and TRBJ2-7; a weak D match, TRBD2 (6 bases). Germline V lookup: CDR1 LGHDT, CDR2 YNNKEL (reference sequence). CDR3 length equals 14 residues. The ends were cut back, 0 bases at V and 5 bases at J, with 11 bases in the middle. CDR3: CASSQEGLENEQYF. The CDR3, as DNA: TGTGCCAGCAGCCAAGAGGGACTGGAAAACGAGCAGTACTTC.

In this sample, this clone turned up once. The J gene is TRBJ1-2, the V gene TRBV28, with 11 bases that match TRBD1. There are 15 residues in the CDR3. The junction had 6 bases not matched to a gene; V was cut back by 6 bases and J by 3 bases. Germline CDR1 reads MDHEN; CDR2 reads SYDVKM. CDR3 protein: CASSSVGQGDYGYTF. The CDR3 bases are TGTGCCAGCAGCTCCGTGGGACAGGGGGACTATGGCTACACCTTC.

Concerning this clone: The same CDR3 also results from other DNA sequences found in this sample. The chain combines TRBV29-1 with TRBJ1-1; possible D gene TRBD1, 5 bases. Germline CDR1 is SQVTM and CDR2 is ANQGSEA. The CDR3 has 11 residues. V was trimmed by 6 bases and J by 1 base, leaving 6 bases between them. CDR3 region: CSVRGNTEAFF. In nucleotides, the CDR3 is TGCAGCGTAAGGGGGAACACTGAAGCTTTCTTT.

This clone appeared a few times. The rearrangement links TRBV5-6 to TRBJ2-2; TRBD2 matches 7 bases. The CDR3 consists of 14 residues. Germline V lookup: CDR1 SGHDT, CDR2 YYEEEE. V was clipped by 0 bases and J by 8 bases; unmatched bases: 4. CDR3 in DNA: TGTGCCAGCAGCTTGGGCGGGAGAAGGGGGGAGCTGTTTTTT. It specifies CASSLGGRRGELFF.

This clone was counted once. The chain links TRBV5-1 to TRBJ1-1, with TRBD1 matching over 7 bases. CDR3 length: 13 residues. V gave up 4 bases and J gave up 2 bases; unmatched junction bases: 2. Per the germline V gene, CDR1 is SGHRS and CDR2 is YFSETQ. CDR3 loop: CASSEGANTEAFF. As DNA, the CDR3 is TGCGCCAGCAGCGAGGGGGCCAACACTGAAGCTTTCTTT.

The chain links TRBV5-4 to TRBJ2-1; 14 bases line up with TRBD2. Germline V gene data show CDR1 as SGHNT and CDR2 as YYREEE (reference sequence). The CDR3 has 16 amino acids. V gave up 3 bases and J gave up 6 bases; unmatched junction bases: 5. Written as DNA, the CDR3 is TGTGCCAGCAGCTCGGGGGGACTAGCGGGAGTCAATGAGCAGTTCTTC. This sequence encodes CASSSGGLAGVNEQFF. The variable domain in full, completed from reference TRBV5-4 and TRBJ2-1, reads ETGVTQSPTHLIKTRGQQVTLRCSSQSGHNTVSWYQQALGQGPQFIFQYYREEENGRGNFPPRFSGLQFPNYSSELNVNALELDDSALYLCASSSGGLAGVNEQFFGPGTRLTVL.

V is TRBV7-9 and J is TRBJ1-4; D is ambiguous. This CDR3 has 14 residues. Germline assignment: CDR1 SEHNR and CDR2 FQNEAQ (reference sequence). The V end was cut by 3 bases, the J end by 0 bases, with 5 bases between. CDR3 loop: CASSFRATNEKLFF. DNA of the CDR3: TGTGCCAGCAGCTTCCGAGCAACTAATGAAAAACTGTTTTTT.

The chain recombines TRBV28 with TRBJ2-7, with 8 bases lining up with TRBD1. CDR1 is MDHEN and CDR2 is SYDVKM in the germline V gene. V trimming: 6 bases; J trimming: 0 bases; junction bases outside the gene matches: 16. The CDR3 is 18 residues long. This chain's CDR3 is CASSPLGTGRLSSYEQYF. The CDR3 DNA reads TGTGCCAGCAGCCCTTTAGGGACAGGACGACTGAGCTCCTACGAGCAGTACTTC.

The CDR3 DNA sequence: TGTGCCAGTAGTATCGGTCGGGACAGCATCTCTGGAAACACCATATATTTT. Protein sequence: CASSIGRDSISGNTIYF. This chain links TRBV19 with TRBJ1-3, with 7 positions matching TRBD1. V lost 3 bases and J lost 0; bases outside the gene matches: 8. The germline CDR1 and CDR2 sequences are LNHDA and SQIVND (reference sequence). The CDR3 is 17 amino acids.

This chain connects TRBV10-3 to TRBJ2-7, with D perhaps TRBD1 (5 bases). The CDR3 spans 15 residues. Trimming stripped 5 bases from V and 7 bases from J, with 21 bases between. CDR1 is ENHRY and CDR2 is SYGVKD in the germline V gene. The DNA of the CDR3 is TGTGCCATCAGTAACCTGGGCCAGAAGCAGGGAGAGCAGTACTTC. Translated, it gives CAISNLGQKQGEQYF.

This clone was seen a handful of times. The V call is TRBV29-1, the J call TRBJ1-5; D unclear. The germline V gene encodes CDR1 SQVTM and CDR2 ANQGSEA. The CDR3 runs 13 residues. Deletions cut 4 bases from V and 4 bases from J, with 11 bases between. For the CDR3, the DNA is TGCAGCGTTGTGGCAGGTCTAAATCAGCCCCAGCATTTT. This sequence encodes CSVVAGLNQPQHF.

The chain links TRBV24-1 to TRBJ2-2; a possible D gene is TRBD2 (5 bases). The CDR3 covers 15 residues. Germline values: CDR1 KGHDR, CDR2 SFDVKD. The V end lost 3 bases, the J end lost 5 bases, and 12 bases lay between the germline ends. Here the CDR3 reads CATSDNGDRTGELFF. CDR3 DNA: TGTGCCACCAGTGATAACGGGGATCGTACCGGGGAGCTGTTTTTT.

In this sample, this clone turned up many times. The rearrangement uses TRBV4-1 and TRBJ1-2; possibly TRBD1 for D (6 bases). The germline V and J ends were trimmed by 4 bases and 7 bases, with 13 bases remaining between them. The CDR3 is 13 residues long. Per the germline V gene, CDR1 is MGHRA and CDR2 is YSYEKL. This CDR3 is CASSPQGLFGYTF. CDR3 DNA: TGCGCCAGCAGCCCTCAGGGGTTATTTGGCTACACCTTC.

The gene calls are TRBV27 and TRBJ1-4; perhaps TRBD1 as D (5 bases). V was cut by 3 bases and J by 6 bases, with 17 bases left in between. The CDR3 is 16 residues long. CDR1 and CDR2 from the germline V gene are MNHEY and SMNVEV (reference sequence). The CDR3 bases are TGTGCCAGCAGTTTCGTCACAGGCCAGTCCCATGAAAAACTGTTTTTT. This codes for CASSFVTGQSHEKLFF.